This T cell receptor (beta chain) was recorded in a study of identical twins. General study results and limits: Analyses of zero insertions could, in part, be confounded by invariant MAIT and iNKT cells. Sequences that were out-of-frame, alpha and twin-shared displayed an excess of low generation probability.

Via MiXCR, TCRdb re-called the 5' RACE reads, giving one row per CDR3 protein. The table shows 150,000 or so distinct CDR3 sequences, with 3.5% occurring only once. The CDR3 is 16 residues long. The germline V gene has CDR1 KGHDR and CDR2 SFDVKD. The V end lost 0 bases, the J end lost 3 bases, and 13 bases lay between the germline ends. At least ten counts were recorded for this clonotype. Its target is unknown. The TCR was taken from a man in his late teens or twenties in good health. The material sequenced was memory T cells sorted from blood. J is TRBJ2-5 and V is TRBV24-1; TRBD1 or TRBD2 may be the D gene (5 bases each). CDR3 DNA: TGTGCCACCAGTGATTTGCGGGGCGGCTTAAAAGAGACCCAGTACTTC. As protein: CATSDLRGGLKETQYF.